This TCR beta chain was sequenced in a study of spatial heterogeneity in lung cancer. General study findings and limits: In tumors, expanded intratumoral alpha and beta TCR counts tracked mutation counts.

The time point is: sample taken at primary tumor resection. This clonotype has at least ten counts. Its target is unknown. TCRdb redid the calling of the 5' RACE reads with MiXCR, one entry per CDR3 protein. The profile shows around 95,000 distinct CDR3 sequences, around 4.8% of them singletons. This material consisted of lung tumor tissue, taken at surgery. The clonotype was recovered from a male donor with early-stage non-small cell lung cancer.

Here the CDR3 DNA reads TGCAGCGGACTCTGGCAAACAGATACGCAGTATTTT. It is translated as CSGLWQTDTQYF. The J gene is TRBJ2-3, the V gene TRBV29-1; D is uncertain. The CDR3 spans 12 residues. Per germline, CDR1 SQVTM and CDR2 ANQGSEA. Trimming removed 7 bases from V and 3 bases from J, with 11 bases in between.